These T cell receptor beta chains were read from a single sample in a study of T-cell reconstitution after alpha-beta-depleted transplantation in children. TCRdb independently ran MiXCR on the PCR reads; one entry per CDR3 protein. The sample holds approximately 490,000 distinct CDR3 sequences, about 10% seen once. Sequencing was performed on PBMCs, taken before TCRalphabeta/CD19-depleted stem cell transplant. Receptors were obtained from a child aged 2 to 9 with inherited bone marrow failure, due to receive a stem cell transplant. Both conserved end residues are part of each CDR3. The order of the fields is D gene, clone size, J gene, V gene, CDR3 protein, CDR3 DNA. A D gene is named only where the DNA matches it firmly. Where a row states a size, it is once, few, many or the class of an expanded clone; other rows omit it.

d_gene: TRBD2; abundance: many; j_gene: TRBJ2-1; v_gene: TRBV5-1; CDR3aa: CASSSSRLADSYNEQFF; CDR3nt: TGCGCCAGCAGCTCCTCCCGGCTAGCGGACTCCTACAATGAGCAGTTCTTC
d_gene: .; abundance: many; j_gene: TRBJ2-7; v_gene: TRBV4-3; CDR3aa: CASSQENRAYEQYF; CDR3nt: TGCGCCAGCAGCCAAGAAAACAGGGCCTACGAGCAGTACTTC
d_gene: .; abundance: many; j_gene: TRBJ1-3; v_gene: TRBV5-6; CDR3aa: CASSGRGAGNTIYF; CDR3nt: TGTGCCAGCAGCGGCCGGGGGGCTGGAAACACCATATATTTT
d_gene: TRBD1; abundance: many; j_gene: TRBJ1-4; v_gene: TRBV27; CDR3aa: CASSFTGGNEKLFF; CDR3nt: TGTGCCAGCAGTTTCACAGGGGGTAATGAAAAACTGTTTTTT
d_gene: .; abundance: few; j_gene: TRBJ2-6; v_gene: TRBV19; CDR3aa: CASSPARSGANVLTF; CDR3nt: TGTGCCAGTAGTCCCGCACGCTCTGGGGCCAACGTCCTGACTTTC
d_gene: TRBD1; abundance: many; j_gene: TRBJ2-7; v_gene: TRBV12-3/TRBV12-4; CDR3aa: CASSLSTGGLEQYF; CDR3nt: TGTGCCAGCAGTTTATCGACAGGGGGGCTCGAGCAGTACTTC
d_gene: .; abundance: many; j_gene: TRBJ1-1; v_gene: TRBV20-1; CDR3aa: CSPTYDRLTLKAFF; CDR3nt: TGCAGTCCTACTTACGACCGCCTCACATTGAAAGCTTTCTTT
d_gene: .; abundance: few; j_gene: TRBJ2-7; v_gene: TRBV27; CDR3aa: CATAIADLSYEQYF; CDR3nt: TGTGCCACCGCAATAGCGGACCTCTCCTACGAGCAGTACTTC
d_gene: .; abundance: many; j_gene: TRBJ2-5; v_gene: TRBV12-3/TRBV12-4; CDR3aa: CASSLGPTGSQETQYF; CDR3nt: TGTGCCAGCAGTTTAGGTCCAACAGGGAGCCAAGAGACCCAGTACTTC
d_gene: TRBD2; abundance: many; j_gene: TRBJ2-1; v_gene: TRBV5-1; CDR3aa: CASSAAPLAGVAEQFF; CDR3nt: TGCGCCAGCAGCGCTGCCCCACTAGCGGGAGTTGCTGAGCAGTTCTTC
d_gene: TRBD1; abundance: many; j_gene: TRBJ1-4; v_gene: TRBV12-3/TRBV12-4; CDR3aa: CASSHNLTGRTKLFF; CDR3nt: TGTGCCAGCAGTCATAATCTGACAGGGCGTACAAAACTGTTTTTT
d_gene: TRBD1; abundance: many; j_gene: TRBJ1-3; v_gene: TRBV4-1; CDR3aa: CASSQAGGQRNTIYF; CDR3nt: TGCGCCAGCAGCCAAGCGGGGGGACAGAGAAACACCATATATTTT
d_gene: .; abundance: many; j_gene: TRBJ2-7; v_gene: TRBV3-1; CDR3aa: CASSQGLAYEQYF; CDR3nt: TGTGCCAGCAGCCAAGGACTAGCCTACGAGCAGTACTTC
d_gene: .; abundance: .; j_gene: TRBJ1-2; v_gene: TRBV20-1; CDR3aa: CSARAGEKVYGYTF; CDR3nt: TGCAGTGCTAGAGCCGGGGAGAAGGTCTATGGCTACACCTTC
d_gene: TRBD1; abundance: few; j_gene: TRBJ2-7; v_gene: TRBV4-3; CDR3aa: CASSLNRGLLEQYF; CDR3nt: TGCGCCAGCAGCCTAAACAGGGGGCTCTTAGAGCAGTACTTC
d_gene: .; abundance: many; j_gene: TRBJ1-4; v_gene: TRBV29-1; CDR3aa: CSVWVDEKLFF; CDR3nt: TGCAGCGTGTGGGTGGATGAAAAACTGTTTTTT
d_gene: TRBD1; abundance: many; j_gene: TRBJ2-3; v_gene: TRBV27; CDR3aa: CASSWTGPSFTDTQYF; CDR3nt: TGTGCCAGCAGTTGGACAGGGCCGTCATTCACAGATACGCAGTATTTT
d_gene: .; abundance: many; j_gene: TRBJ2-7; v_gene: TRBV20-1; CDR3aa: CSAGDNFRSYEQYF; CDR3nt: TGCAGTGCAGGAGACAATTTTCGATCCTACGAGCAGTACTTC
d_gene: TRBD2; abundance: many; j_gene: TRBJ2-1; v_gene: TRBV9; CDR3aa: CASSVVFGRVDNEQFF; CDR3nt: TGTGCCAGCAGCGTAGTCTTCGGGAGGGTCGACAATGAGCAGTTCTTC
d_gene: .; abundance: many; j_gene: TRBJ2-3; v_gene: TRBV29-1; CDR3aa: CSVAGQKLSDTQYF; CDR3nt: TGCAGCGTTGCTGGACAGAAGTTGTCAGATACGCAGTATTTT
d_gene: .; abundance: few; j_gene: TRBJ1-2; v_gene: TRBV20-1; CDR3aa: CSATQVQTGGYTF; CDR3nt: TGCAGTGCTACTCAGGTCCAAACGGGTGGCTACACCTTC
d_gene: .; abundance: many; j_gene: TRBJ2-7; v_gene: TRBV12-3/TRBV12-4; CDR3aa: CASSLGGPNEQYF; CDR3nt: TGTGCCAGCAGTTTGGGGGGGCCCAACGAGCAGTACTTC
d_gene: TRBD2; abundance: .; j_gene: TRBJ2-1; v_gene: TRBV29-1; CDR3aa: CSVATRWTSGGVNSYNEQFF; CDR3nt: TGCAGCGTAGCAACCCGATGGACTAGCGGGGGAGTTAATTCCTACAATGAGCAGTTCTTC
d_gene: TRBD1; abundance: .; j_gene: TRBJ2-3; v_gene: TRBV5-1; CDR3aa: CASSLAQTGLITDTQYF; CDR3nt: TGCGCCAGCAGCTTGGCCCAGACAGGGTTAATCACAGATACGCAGTATTTT
d_gene: .; abundance: many; j_gene: TRBJ1-4; v_gene: TRBV28; CDR3aa: CASSLMGTNEKLFF; CDR3nt: TGTGCCAGCAGTTTGATGGGAACTAATGAAAAACTGTTTTTT
d_gene: TRBD2; abundance: many; j_gene: TRBJ2-7; v_gene: TRBV4-3; CDR3aa: CASSQVASGPPYEQYF; CDR3nt: TGCGCCAGCAGCCAAGTGGCTAGCGGGCCCCCCTACGAGCAGTACTTC
d_gene: .; abundance: .; j_gene: TRBJ2-6; v_gene: TRBV4-3; CDR3aa: CASSHRYSGANVLTF; CDR3nt: TGCGCCAGCAGCCATCGGTACTCTGGGGCCAACGTCCTGACTTTC
d_gene: TRBD2; abundance: many; j_gene: TRBJ2-1; v_gene: TRBV20-1; CDR3aa: CSARIAQREGLGEQFF; CDR3nt: TGCAGTGCTAGGATCGCCCAGCGGGAGGGCCTTGGGGAGCAGTTCTTC
d_gene: .; abundance: many; j_gene: TRBJ2-7; v_gene: TRBV20-1; CDR3aa: CSASPRAYEQYF; CDR3nt: TGCAGTGCTAGTCCCAGGGCCTACGAGCAGTACTTC
d_gene: TRBD1; abundance: .; j_gene: TRBJ2-7; v_gene: TRBV10-3; CDR3aa: CAISDRGGYGQYF; CDR3nt: TGTGCCATTTCGGACAGGGGAGGTTACGGGCAGTACTTC
d_gene: .; abundance: many; j_gene: TRBJ1-4; v_gene: TRBV6-5; CDR3aa: CASSYSMKEKLFF; CDR3nt: TGTGCCAGCAGTTACTCGATGAAAGAAAAACTGTTTTTT
d_gene: TRBD2; abundance: many; j_gene: TRBJ2-4; v_gene: TRBV12-3/TRBV12-4; CDR3aa: CASSFRLAAINIQYF; CDR3nt: TGTGCCAGCAGTTTTAGACTAGCGGCCATTAACATTCAGTACTTC
d_gene: .; abundance: .; j_gene: TRBJ1-2; v_gene: TRBV29-1; CDR3aa: CSVGGFNYGYTF; CDR3nt: TGCAGCGTTGGCGGTTTCAACTATGGCTACACCTTC
d_gene: TRBD2; abundance: .; j_gene: TRBJ2-7; v_gene: TRBV20-1; CDR3aa: CSAIKLARGFYEQYF; CDR3nt: TGCAGTGCTATCAAACTAGCGAGGGGTTTCTACGAGCAGTACTTC
d_gene: .; abundance: many; j_gene: TRBJ2-2; v_gene: TRBV3-1; CDR3aa: CASSPTYGTMNTGELFF; CDR3nt: TGTGCCAGCAGCCCTACTTACGGGACAATGAACACCGGGGAGCTGTTTTTT
d_gene: TRBD2; abundance: many; j_gene: TRBJ2-3; v_gene: TRBV11-2; CDR3aa: CASSFGGNSGNTDTQYF; CDR3nt: TGTGCCAGCAGCTTCGGGGGCAATAGCGGGAACACAGATACGCAGTATTTT
d_gene: TRBD2; abundance: .; j_gene: TRBJ2-7; v_gene: TRBV20-1; CDR3aa: CCAREGSGSSYEQYF; CDR3nt: TGCTGTGCTAGAGAGGGTAGCGGGAGCTCCTACGAGCAGTACTTC
d_gene: TRBD1; abundance: many; j_gene: TRBJ2-3; v_gene: TRBV6-1; CDR3aa: CASSGTGADTQYF; CDR3nt: TGTGCCAGCAGTGGAACAGGGGCAGATACGCAGTATTTT
d_gene: .; abundance: many; j_gene: TRBJ1-2; v_gene: TRBV27; CDR3aa: CASSPTSSVSEGYTF; CDR3nt: TGTGCCAGCAGTCCCACCAGTAGTGTGTCGGAAGGCTACACCTTC
d_gene: .; abundance: many; j_gene: TRBJ2-1; v_gene: TRBV12-3/TRBV12-4; CDR3aa: CASSLTSYNEQFF; CDR3nt: TGTGCCAGCAGTTTGACTAGCTACAATGAGCAGTTCTTC
d_gene: .; abundance: few; j_gene: TRBJ2-7; v_gene: TRBV20-1; CDR3aa: CSAHPNQAGGYEQYF; CDR3nt: TGCAGTGCCCACCCCAACCAGGCCGGGGGATACGAGCAGTACTTC
d_gene: .; abundance: many; j_gene: TRBJ2-7; v_gene: TRBV12-3/TRBV12-4; CDR3aa: CASSLGAVRDFYEQYF; CDR3nt: TGTGCCAGCAGTTTAGGGGCAGTTCGGGACTTCTACGAGCAGTACTTC
d_gene: .; abundance: many; j_gene: TRBJ2-1; v_gene: TRBV30; CDR3aa: CAWSQGGLYNEQFF; CDR3nt: TGTGCCTGGAGTCAAGGGGGACTTTACAATGAGCAGTTCTTC
d_gene: .; abundance: many; j_gene: TRBJ2-7; v_gene: TRBV4-3; CDR3aa: CASSHNQGLPTYEQYF; CDR3nt: TGCGCCAGCAGCCATAACCAGGGACTCCCAACCTACGAGCAGTACTTC
d_gene: TRBD2; abundance: many; j_gene: TRBJ2-1; v_gene: TRBV20-1; CDR3aa: CSARPSGRALNEQFF; CDR3nt: TGCAGTGCTCGCCCCAGCGGGAGGGCCCTCAATGAGCAGTTCTTC
d_gene: TRBD2; abundance: .; j_gene: TRBJ2-1; v_gene: TRBV20-1; CDR3aa: CSARSSGAYNEQFF; CDR3nt: TGCAGTGCCAGAAGTAGCGGGGCCTACAATGAGCAGTTCTTC
d_gene: .; abundance: many; j_gene: TRBJ2-3; v_gene: TRBV5-8; CDR3aa: CASSLEVAADTQYF; CDR3nt: TGTGCCAGCAGCTTGGAAGTAGCGGCGGATACGCAGTATTTT
d_gene: .; abundance: many; j_gene: TRBJ2-7; v_gene: TRBV6-2/TRBV6-3; CDR3aa: CASTGGSSYEQYF; CDR3nt: TGTGCCAGCACCGGAGGGAGCTCCTACGAGCAGTACTTC
d_gene: .; abundance: many; j_gene: TRBJ1-1; v_gene: TRBV10-3; CDR3aa: CAIGGGPVMNTEAFF; CDR3nt: TGTGCCATCGGTGGGGGGCCCGTTATGAACACTGAAGCTTTCTTT
d_gene: TRBD1; abundance: .; j_gene: TRBJ2-7; v_gene: TRBV7-6; CDR3aa: CASSEYGTGVSYEQYF; CDR3nt: TGTGCCAGCAGCGAATACGGGACAGGGGTTTCCTACGAGCAGTACTTC
d_gene: TRBD2; abundance: many; j_gene: TRBJ2-7; v_gene: TRBV7-9; CDR3aa: CASSYERDWSDEQYF; CDR3nt: TGTGCCAGCAGCTACGAGCGGGACTGGAGTGACGAGCAGTACTTC
d_gene: TRBD1; abundance: many; j_gene: TRBJ2-7; v_gene: TRBV28; CDR3aa: CASSGVGTENYEQYF; CDR3nt: TGTGCCAGCAGTGGGGTGGGGACAGAAAACTACGAGCAGTACTTC